This T cell receptor (beta chain) emerged from a study of breast tumors, draining lymph nodes, adjacent tissues. A remark on this clonotype: The antigen is not known. Given a much more abundant clone one base away, this may be a read error.

The ends were cut back, 5 bases at V and 3 bases at J, with 22 bases in the middle. The CDR3 length is 18 residues. Findings and caveats of the study: That most tumor T cells come from lymph nodes remained unproven.

Using its own MiXCR run on the multiplex PCR reads, TCRdb lists one record per CDR3 protein. The sample has over 100,000 distinct CDR3 sequences, around 22% seen once; the top ten hold 2.5% to 3%. Breast cancer patients provided tissue from their axillary draining lymph nodes. The receptor's source is a female donor with breast cancer. Some clones in this sample may be carry-over from other donors' samples. Sequencing was done on a sample of axillary lymph node tissue. The chain recombines TRBV12-3 or TRBV12-4 with TRBJ2-2; possibly TRBD1 or TRBD2 for D (5 bases each). CDR3 DNA: TGTGCCAGCAGTCCCTATCCTGGGGCAGGGACCGACACCGGGGAGCTGTTTTTT. As protein: CASSPYPGAGTDTGELFF.